This TCR beta chain was obtained from a study of blood T cell repertoires in COVID-19. Across the study: Whether acute or convalescent, the COVID-19 samples came from the United States, Italy and Spain. From T cells, B-cell-depleted T cells, or PBMCs came the material, which was cDNA or gDNA.

Original analysis: Amplification of reference gene primers provided the estimated nucleated cell counts. Libraries were prepared by immunoSEQ multiplex PCR; TCRdb keeps only in-frame clonotypes and omits some of them. V and J calls plus clone size are reproduced from that table; the DNA served to infer D and trimming. Seen here are a few hundred thousand clones, roughly 88% observed once, and the top ten hold 10% to 15%. Recruited during active infection, patients (from Seattle) were subsequently followed longitudinally. The CDR3 totals 17 residues. V was clipped by 3 bases and J by 1 base, with 18 bases between them. Looked up from germline, CDR1 is SGDLS and CDR2 is YYNGEE.

This TCR was recovered from a woman aged 50 to 65 with COVID-19, enrolled during active disease. The chain uses TRBV9 and TRBJ2-3, with D maybe TRBD2 (5 bases). Sequencing used peripheral blood. In nucleotides, the CDR3 is TGTGCCAGCAGCGCTACGATCCCCGAGGGCGGCACAGATACGCAGTATTTT. Its translation: CASSATIPEGGTDTQYF.